This T cell receptor (beta chain) came from a study of cytomegalovirus exposure and HLA in healthy donors. About the research overall: Out of about 190 million T cells, an earlier analysis found some 120 million unique TCR beta sequences in total. Falling in the Caucasian-associated ancestry cluster were 81% of about 400 genotyped donors. Regarding the study as a whole: With later analysis, a missense DCLRE1C variant became linked to TCR beta V- and J-gene trimming. The authors judged a highly shared variant cluster likely a sequencing artifact.

Researchers ran the PCR with 60 Vbeta and 13 Jbeta primers. Produced via immunoSEQ multiplex PCR; TCRdb's table is partial and in-frame only. The repertoire holds fewer than 200,000 clones, 75% to 90% seen once, with about 2.1% in the top ten. The V gene's germline CDR1 is MNHEY and CDR2 SVGAGI. This CDR3 has 15 residues. V lost 0 bases, J lost 4 bases, and 2 bases stayed unmatched. In regard to this clone: Antigen specificity is unknown.

This receptor was taken from a woman aged 18-35 years in good health and CMV-seronegative. Sequencing was done on a sample of PBMCs. This chain connects TRBV6-5 to TRBJ1-1; 10 bases are a match to TRBD1. The CDR3 protein is CASSYSGTGATEAFF. The CDR3 nucleotides read TGTGCCAGCAGTTACTCCGGGACAGGGGCCACTGAAGCTTTCTTT.